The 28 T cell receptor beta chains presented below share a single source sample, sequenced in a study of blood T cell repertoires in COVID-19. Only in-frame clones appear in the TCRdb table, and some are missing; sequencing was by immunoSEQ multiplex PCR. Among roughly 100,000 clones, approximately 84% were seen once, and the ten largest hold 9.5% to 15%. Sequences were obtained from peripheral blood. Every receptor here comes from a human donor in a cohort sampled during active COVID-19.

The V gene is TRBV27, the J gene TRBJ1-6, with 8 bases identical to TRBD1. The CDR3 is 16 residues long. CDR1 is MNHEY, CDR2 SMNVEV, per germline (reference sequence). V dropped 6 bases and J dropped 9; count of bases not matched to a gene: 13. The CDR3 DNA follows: TGTGCCAGCAGCTCCCCCCGCGGACAGGGACCTTCACCCCTCCACTTT. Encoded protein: CASSSPRGQGPSPLHF.

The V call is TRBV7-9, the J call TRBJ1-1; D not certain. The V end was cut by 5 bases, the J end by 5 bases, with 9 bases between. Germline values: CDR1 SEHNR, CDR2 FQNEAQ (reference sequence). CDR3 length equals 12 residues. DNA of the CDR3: TGTGCCAGCAGCCTCCGTCGGACTGAAGCTTTCTTT. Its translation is CASSLRRTEAFF.

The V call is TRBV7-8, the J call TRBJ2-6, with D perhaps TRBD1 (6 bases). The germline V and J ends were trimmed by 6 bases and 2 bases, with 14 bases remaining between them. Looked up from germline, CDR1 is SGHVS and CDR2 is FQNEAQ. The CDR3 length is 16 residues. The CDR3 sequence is CASRRSPGAGANVLTF. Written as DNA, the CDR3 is TGTGCCAGCAGACGTTCCCCAGGGGCTGGGGCCAACGTCCTGACTTTC.

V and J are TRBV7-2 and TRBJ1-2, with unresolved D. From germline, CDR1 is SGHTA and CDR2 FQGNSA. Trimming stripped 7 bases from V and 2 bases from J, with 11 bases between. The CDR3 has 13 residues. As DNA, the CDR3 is TGTGCCAGCACGCCCGGGGAAAACTATGGCTACACCTTC. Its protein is CASTPGENYGYTF.

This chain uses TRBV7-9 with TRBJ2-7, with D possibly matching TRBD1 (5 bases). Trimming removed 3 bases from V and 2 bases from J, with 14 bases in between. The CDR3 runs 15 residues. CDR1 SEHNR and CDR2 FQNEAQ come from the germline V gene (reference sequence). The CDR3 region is CASSFQSGSTYEQYF. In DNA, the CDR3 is TGTGCCAGCAGCTTCCAGTCAGGGTCGACCTACGAGCAGTACTTC.

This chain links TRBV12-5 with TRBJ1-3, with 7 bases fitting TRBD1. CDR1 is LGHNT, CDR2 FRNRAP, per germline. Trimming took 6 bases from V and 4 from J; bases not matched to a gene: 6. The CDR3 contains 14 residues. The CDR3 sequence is CASGPQGTGNTIYF. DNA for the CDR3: TGTGCTAGTGGCCCACAGGGGACGGGAAACACCATATATTTT.

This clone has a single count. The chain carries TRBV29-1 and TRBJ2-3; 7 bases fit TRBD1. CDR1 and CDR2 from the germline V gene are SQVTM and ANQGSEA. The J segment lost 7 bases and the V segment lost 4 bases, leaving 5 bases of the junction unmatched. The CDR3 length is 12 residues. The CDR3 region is CSVGTGSNTQYF. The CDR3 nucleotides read TGCAGCGTTGGGACAGGCTCGAATACGCAGTATTTT.

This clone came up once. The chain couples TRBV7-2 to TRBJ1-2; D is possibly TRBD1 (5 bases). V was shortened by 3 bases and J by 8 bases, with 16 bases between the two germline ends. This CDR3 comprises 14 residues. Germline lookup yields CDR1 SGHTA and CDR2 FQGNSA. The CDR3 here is CASSFRTRDDGYTF. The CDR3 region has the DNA TGTGCCAGCAGCTTCCGGACGCGGGACGACGGCTACACCTTC.

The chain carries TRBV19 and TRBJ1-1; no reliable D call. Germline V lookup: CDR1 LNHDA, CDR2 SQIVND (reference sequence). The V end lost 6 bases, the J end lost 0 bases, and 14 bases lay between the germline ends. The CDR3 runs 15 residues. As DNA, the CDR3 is TGTGCCAGTAGCCCGGGGTTGCCTATGAACACTGAAGCTTTCTTT. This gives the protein CASSPGLPMNTEAFF.

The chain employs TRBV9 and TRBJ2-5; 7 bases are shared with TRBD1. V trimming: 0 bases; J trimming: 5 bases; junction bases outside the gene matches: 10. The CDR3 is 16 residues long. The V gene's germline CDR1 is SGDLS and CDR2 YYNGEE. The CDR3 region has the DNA TGTGCCAGCAGCGTAGGGGTAGGGGGCTCCTTTGAGACCCAGTACTTC. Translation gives CASSVGVGGSFETQYF.

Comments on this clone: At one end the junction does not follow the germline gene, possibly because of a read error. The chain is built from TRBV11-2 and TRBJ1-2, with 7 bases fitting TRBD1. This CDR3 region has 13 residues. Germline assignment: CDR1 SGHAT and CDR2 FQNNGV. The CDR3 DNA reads TGTGCCAGCAGCCTAGACAGGGAGGGAGGCTACACCTTC. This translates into CASSLDREGGYTF.

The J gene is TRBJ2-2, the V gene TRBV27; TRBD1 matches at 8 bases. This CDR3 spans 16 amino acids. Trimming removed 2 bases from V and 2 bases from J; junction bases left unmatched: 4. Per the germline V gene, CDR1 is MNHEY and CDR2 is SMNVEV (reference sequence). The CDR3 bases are TGTGCCAGCAGTTTACCAGGACAGGGAAACACCGGGGAGCTGTTTTTT. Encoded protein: CASSLPGQGNTGELFF.

CDR3 region: CASTPSLISTDTQYF. CDR3 DNA sequence: TGTGCCAGCACTCCTAGCCTGATTAGCACAGATACGCAGTATTTT. The chain recombines TRBV7-2 with TRBJ2-3; a possible D gene is TRBD2 (5 bases). CDR1 and CDR2 (germline): SGHTA, FQGNSA. The CDR3 spans 15 residues. Trimming took off 7 bases at V and 0 bases at J, with 14 bases between the two ends.

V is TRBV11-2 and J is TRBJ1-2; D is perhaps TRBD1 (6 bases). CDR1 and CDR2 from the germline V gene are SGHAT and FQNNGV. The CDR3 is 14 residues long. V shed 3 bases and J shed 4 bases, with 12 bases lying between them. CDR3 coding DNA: TGTGCCAGCAGCTTTAACAGGGTGGGCTATGGCTACACCTTC. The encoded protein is CASSFNRVGYGYTF.

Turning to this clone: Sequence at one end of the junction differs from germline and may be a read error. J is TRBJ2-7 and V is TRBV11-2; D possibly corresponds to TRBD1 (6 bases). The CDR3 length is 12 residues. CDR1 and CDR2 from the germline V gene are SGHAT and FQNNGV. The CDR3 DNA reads TGTGCCAGCACCTTACAGGGTTACGAGCAGTACTTC. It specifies CASTLQGYEQYF.

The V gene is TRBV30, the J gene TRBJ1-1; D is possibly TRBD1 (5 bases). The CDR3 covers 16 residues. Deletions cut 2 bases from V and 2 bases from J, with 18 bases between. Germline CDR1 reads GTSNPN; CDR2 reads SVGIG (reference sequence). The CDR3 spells CAWSPLGHRRNTEAFF. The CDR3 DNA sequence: TGTGCCTGGAGTCCCCTAGGTCACAGGCGAAACACTGAAGCTTTCTTT.

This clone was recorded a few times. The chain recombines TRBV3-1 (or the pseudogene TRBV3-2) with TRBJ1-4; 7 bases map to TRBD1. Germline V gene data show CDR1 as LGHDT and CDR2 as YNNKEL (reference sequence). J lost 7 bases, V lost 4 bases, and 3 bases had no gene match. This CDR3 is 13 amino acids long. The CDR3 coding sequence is TGTGCCAGCAGCCGGACAGGTGCTGAAAAACTGTTTTTT. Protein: CASSRTGAEKLFF.

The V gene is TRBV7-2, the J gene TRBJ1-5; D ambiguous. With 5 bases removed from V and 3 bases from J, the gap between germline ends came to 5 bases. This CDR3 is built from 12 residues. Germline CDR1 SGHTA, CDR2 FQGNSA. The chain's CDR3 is CASSPLNQPQHF. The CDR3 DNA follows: TGTGCCAGCAGCCCCCTCAATCAGCCCCAGCATTTT.

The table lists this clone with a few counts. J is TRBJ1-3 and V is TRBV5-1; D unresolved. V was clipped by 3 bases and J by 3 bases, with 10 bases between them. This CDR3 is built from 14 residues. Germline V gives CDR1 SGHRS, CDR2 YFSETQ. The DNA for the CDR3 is TGCGCCAGCAGCTCCGGGGAGAATGGAAACACCATATATTTT. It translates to CASSSGENGNTIYF.

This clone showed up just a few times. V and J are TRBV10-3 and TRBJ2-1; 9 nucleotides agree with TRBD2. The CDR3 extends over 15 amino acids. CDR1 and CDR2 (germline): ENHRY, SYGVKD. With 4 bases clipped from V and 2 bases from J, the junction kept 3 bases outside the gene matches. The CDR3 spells CAISAQRGAYNEQFF. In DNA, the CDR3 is TGTGCCATCAGTGCGCAGCGGGGGGCCTACAATGAGCAGTTCTTC.

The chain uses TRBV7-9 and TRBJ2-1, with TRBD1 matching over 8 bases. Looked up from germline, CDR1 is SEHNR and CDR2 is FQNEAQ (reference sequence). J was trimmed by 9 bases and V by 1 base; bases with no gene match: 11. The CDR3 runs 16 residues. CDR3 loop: CASSLVGSGGGGEQFF. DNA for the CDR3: TGTGCCAGCAGCTTAGTTGGGTCAGGGGGCGGAGGTGAGCAGTTCTTC.

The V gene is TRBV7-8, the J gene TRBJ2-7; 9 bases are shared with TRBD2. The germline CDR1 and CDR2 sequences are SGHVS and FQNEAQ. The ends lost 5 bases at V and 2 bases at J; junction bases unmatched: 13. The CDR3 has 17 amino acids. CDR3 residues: CASSRALTSGLTYEQYF. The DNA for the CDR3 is TGTGCCAGCAGCCGGGCCTTAACTAGCGGGCTTACCTACGAGCAGTACTTC. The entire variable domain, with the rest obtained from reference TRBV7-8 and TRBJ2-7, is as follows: GAGVSQSPRYKVAKRGQDVALRCDPISGHVSLFWYQQALGQGPEFLTYFQNEAQLDKSGLPSDRFFAERPEGSVSTLKIQRTQQEDSAVYLCASSRALTSGLTYEQYFGPGTRLTVT.

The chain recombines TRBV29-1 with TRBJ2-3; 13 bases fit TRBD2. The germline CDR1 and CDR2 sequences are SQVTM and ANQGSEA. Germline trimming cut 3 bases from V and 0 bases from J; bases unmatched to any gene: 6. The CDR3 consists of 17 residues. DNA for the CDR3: TGCAGCGTTGAGGGGACTAGCGGGGATAATAGCACAGATACGCAGTATTTT. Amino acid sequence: CSVEGTSGDNSTDTQYF.

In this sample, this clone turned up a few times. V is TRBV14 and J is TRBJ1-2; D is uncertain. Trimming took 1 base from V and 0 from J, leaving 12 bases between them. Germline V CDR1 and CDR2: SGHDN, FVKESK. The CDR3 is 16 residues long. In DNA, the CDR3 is TGTGCCAGCAGCCAAGGAAGGCAGGCTGCTAACTATGGCTACACCTTC. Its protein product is CASSQGRQAANYGYTF.

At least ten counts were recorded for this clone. The CDR3 DNA follows: TGTGCCAGTCACCGACCCCAGGCCGGGGAGCTGTTTTTT. Amino acids: CASHRPQAGELFF. The V and J genes are TRBV19 and TRBJ2-2; D is unclear. This CDR3 is 13 amino acids long. V was cut by 8 bases and J by 6 bases, with 13 bases left in between. Germline CDR1 and CDR2: LNHDA and SQIVND (reference sequence).

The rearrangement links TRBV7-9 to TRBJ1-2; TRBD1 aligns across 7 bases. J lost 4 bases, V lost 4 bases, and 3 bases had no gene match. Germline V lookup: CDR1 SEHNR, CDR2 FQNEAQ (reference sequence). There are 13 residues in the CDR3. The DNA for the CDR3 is TGTGCCAGCAGCTCGGGACAGTTCTATGGCTACACCTTC. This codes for CASSSGQFYGYTF. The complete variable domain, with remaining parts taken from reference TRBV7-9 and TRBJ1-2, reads DTGVSQNPRHKITKRGQNVTFRCDPISEHNRLYWYRQTLGQGPEFLTYFQNEAQLEKSRLLSDRFSAERPKGSFSTLEIQRTEQGDSAMYLCASSSGQFYGYTFGSGTRLTVV.

CDR3 amino acids: CASSSDRNQPQHF. Written as DNA, the CDR3 is TGTGCCAGCTCCTCGGACAGAAATCAGCCCCAGCATTTT. J is TRBJ1-5 and V is TRBV18; tentative D call: TRBD1 (6 bases). Trimming cost V 6 bases and J 4 bases, with 10 bases left between them. CDR3 length equals 13 residues. Germline loops: CDR1 KGHSH, CDR2 LQKENI.

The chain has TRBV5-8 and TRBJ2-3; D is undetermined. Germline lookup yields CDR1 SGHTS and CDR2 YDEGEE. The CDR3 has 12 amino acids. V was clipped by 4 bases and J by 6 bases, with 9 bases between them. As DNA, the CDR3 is TGTGCCAGCAGCCCTGTCGCGGATACGCAGTATTTT. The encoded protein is CASSPVADTQYF. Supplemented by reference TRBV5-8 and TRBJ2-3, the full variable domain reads EAGVTQSPTHLIKTRGQQATLRCSPISGHTSVYWYQQALGLGLQFLLWYDEGEERNRGNFPPRFSGRQFPNYSSELNVNALELEDSALYLCASSPVADTQYFGPGTRLTVL.